This paragraph covers one TCR beta chain sequence. Its specificity is not known. The J segment lost 7 bases and the V segment lost 3 bases, leaving 4 bases of the junction unmatched. CDR1 is MNHNS, CDR2 SASEGT, per germline. CDR3 size: 13 residues. These data belong to a study of graft-versus-host responses after intestinal transplantation. Study overall: Recipients obtained multivisceral, liver-intestinal, or isolated intestinal transplants. Tacrolimus plus steroids were given to all recipients for 2 to 4 years, preceded by anti-thymocyte globulin induction. Whole-study findings and limits: GvH clonotypes were identified within recipient marrow, with a subset emerging first in ileum or blood. Elevated graft-versus-host to host-versus-graft clonal ratios in allografts were recorded for patients with graft-donor T cell macrochimerism.

The repertoire was sequenced with immunoSEQ multiplex PCR; TCRdb's copy has only in-frame clones and lacks some. Of some 39,000 clones in the sample, roughly 95% were seen once. This TCR derives from a human donor who was the organ donor for an intestinal transplant. V usage is TRBV6-1 and J usage is TRBJ1-2, with 8 nucleotides matching TRBD1. The material sequenced was unstimulated CD8+ T cells sorted from spleen or lymph node cells, taken before transplant. CDR3 coding DNA: TGTGCCAGCAGTGAGACAGGGGAGTCTGGCTACACCTTC. It is translated as CASSETGESGYTF.